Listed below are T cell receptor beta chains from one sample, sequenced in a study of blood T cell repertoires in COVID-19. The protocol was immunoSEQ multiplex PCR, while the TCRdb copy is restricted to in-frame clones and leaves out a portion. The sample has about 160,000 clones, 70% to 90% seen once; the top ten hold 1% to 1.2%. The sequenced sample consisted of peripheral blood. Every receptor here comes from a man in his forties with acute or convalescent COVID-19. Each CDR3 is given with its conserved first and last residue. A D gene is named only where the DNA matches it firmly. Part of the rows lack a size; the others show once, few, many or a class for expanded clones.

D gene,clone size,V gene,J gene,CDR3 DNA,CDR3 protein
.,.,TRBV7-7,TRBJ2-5,TGTGCTAGCAGCCAAGTGGGACTTGGGGGAGAGACCCAGTACTTC,CASSQVGLGGETQYF
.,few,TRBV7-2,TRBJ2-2,TGTGCCAGCAGTCGGGACACCGGGGAGCTGTTTTTT,CASSRDTGELFF
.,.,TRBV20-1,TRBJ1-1,TGCAGTGCTAGAAGGGGGTACGAAGCTTTCTTT,CSARRGYEAFF
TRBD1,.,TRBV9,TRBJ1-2,TGTGCCAGCAGTCGTGGTCAGGGACAGGGTGTCGATGGCTACACCTTC,CASSRGQGQGVDGYTF
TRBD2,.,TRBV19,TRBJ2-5,TGTGCCAGTAGTATAGATGGGCGGGAGGGAGAGACCCAGTACTTC,CASSIDGREGETQYF
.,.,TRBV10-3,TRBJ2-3,TGTGCCATCATCGACAGCTGGACAGATACGCAGTATTTT,CAIIDSWTDTQYF
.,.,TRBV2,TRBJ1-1,TGTGCCAGCAGGTCGGACGGGGGGCGGGGCACTGAAGCTTTCTTT,CASRSDGGRGTEAFF
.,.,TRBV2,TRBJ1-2,TGTGCCAGCAGTGCTGGAGTTTGGGTGGGTGGCTACACCTTC,CASSAGVWVGGYTF
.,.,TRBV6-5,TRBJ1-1,TGTGCCAGCAGTCTAGGGGGTTCGGCTGAAGCTTTCTTT,CASSLGGSAEAFF
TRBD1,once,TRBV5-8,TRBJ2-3,TGTGCCAGCAGCTTGGGACAGGGGGGAGATACGCAGTATTTT,CASSLGQGGDTQYF
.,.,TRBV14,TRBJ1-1,TGTGCCAGCAGCCAAGCAGGGCGGTACACTGAAGCTTTCTTT,CASSQAGRYTEAFF
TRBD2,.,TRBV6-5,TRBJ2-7,TGTGCCACCGATTTAGCGGGGGTAAACGAGCAGTACTTC,CATDLAGVNEQYF
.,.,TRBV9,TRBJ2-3,TGTGCCAGCAGCCTTTCCCCCCGGTCAGATACGCAGTATTTT,CASSLSPRSDTQYF
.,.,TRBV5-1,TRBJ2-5,TGCGCCAGCAGCCCAGCGTACCAAGAGACCCAGTACTTC,CASSPAYQETQYF
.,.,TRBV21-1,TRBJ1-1,TGTGCCAGCAGCAAAGAGAGGGAGGGACAGGGAATCGAAGACACTGAAGCTTTCTTT,CASSKEREGQGIEDTEAFF
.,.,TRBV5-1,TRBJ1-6,TGCGCCAGCAGCCAAATACAGGGAGAAGGTTCACCCCTCCACTTT,CASSQIQGEGSPLHF
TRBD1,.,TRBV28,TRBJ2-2,TGTGCCAGCAGTTCCCCGGGACAGGGTACCCCCGGGGAGCTGTTTTTT,CASSSPGQGTPGELFF
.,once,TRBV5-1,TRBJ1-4,TGCGCCAGCAGGGAGACGGGGGCAACTAATGAAAAACTGTTTTTT,CASRETGATNEKLFF
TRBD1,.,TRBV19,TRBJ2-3,TGTGCCAGTAGCAGCCCAGGGGGCCGCACAGATACGCAGTATTTT,CASSSPGGRTDTQYF
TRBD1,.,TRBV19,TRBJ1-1,TGTGCCAGTACTACACTCCCGGGACAGACGAACACTGAAGCTTTCTTT,CASTTLPGQTNTEAFF